This entry is about one T cell receptor (beta chain). The antigen is undetermined. The junction shows a germline mismatch at one end, possibly a read error. The sample is drawn from a study of T cell repertoires in cytomegalovirus infection. Findings and caveats of the study: CMV-specific HLA-C-restricted TCR beta clonotypes dominated the ex vivo response. Of the TCR beta families, the public ones yielded a cumulative frequency that identified carriers of CMV plus the relevant HLA.

TCRdb reprocessed the reads with MiXCR, giving one entry per CDR3 protein. The sample contains 200,000 or so distinct CDR3 sequences, approximately 19% of which appear only once. The CDR3 consists of 16 residues. The germline gives CDR1 MDHEN, CDR2 SYDVKM. This chain joins TRBV28 and TRBJ2-7; 7 bases are shared with TRBD1. The sequence came from a human donor in good health (CMV status not recorded). Some clones in this sample may be carry-over from other donors' samples. Input material: PBMCs. The CDR3 spells CASRGEGTVSSYEPYF. As DNA, the CDR3 is TGTGCCAGCAGGGGTGAGGGGACAGTAAGCTCCTACGAGCCGTACTTC.